The 26 T cell receptor beta chains below all came from one sample that was sequenced in a study of T cell changes during pregnancy in multiple sclerosis. Profiled with immunoSEQ multiplex PCR; TCRdb holds only in-frame clones, not every one. Among tens of thousands of clones listed, around nine tenths were seen once. Specimen: CD4+ T cells from peripheral blood mononuclear cells, collected before pregnancy. All receptors come from a female donor with multiple sclerosis, enrolled in a pregnancy study.

The rearrangement links TRBV19 to TRBJ1-2; possible D gene TRBD1, 6 bases. Germline V gives CDR1 LNHDA, CDR2 SQIVND (reference sequence). The CDR3 covers 14 residues. The germline V and J ends were trimmed by 4 bases and 6 bases, with 15 bases remaining between them. The CDR3 DNA follows: TGTGCCAGTAGTACCCAGGCAGGGGTGGATGGCTACACCTTC. It encodes CASSTQAGVDGYTF.

The chain recombines TRBV9 with TRBJ2-3; a weak D match, TRBD2 (5 bases). Germline V gene lookup returns CDR1 SGDLS and CDR2 YYNGEE. The V and J ends lost 0 bases and 0 bases respectively, with 5 bases between them. The CDR3 is made up of 14 amino acids. CDR3 DNA sequence: TGTGCCAGCAGCGTAGGACTAAGCACAGATACGCAGTATTTT. It codes for CASSVGLSTDTQYF.

V usage is TRBV19 and J usage is TRBJ1-2, with 9 bases lining up with TRBD1. With 3 bases clipped from V and 3 bases from J, the junction kept 5 bases outside the gene matches. This CDR3 is built from 15 residues. CDR1 and CDR2 (germline): LNHDA, SQIVND (reference sequence). The CDR3 nucleotides are TGTGCCAGTAGTATTGGGACAGGGACCCACTATGGCTACACCTTC. Translated: CASSIGTGTHYGYTF. The full variable domain, in which reference TRBV19 and TRBJ1-2 provide the parts outside the CDR3, is DGGITQSPKYLFRKEGQNVTLSCEQNLNHDAMYWYRQDPGQGLRLIYYSQIVNDFQKGDIAEGYSVSREKKESFPLTVTSAQKNPTAFYLCASSIGTGTHYGYTFGSGTRLTVV.

The chain joins TRBV29-1 to TRBJ2-5, with 7 bases lining up with TRBD2. The J call may be in error: the DNA end matches TRBJ2-7 better. Germline V gene data show CDR1 as SQVTM and CDR2 as ANQGSEA. There are 15 residues in the CDR3. Here the CDR3 reads CSVVGGVGNLYEQYF. The DNA for the CDR3 is TGCAGCGTTGTTGGGGGGGTGGGCAACCTTTACGAGCAGTACTTC.

The rearrangement uses TRBV10-3 and TRBJ1-4; TRBD1 might be the D (6 bases). Germline V lookup: CDR1 ENHRY, CDR2 SYGVKD. V was shortened by 11 bases and J by 4 bases, with 8 bases between the two germline ends. This CDR3 region has 11 residues. The CDR3 reads CASQGNEKLFF. CDR3 bases: TGTGCCTCACAGGGTAATGAAAAACTGTTTTTT.

CDR3: CASRDRGFTEAFF. The CDR3 region has the DNA TGTGCCAGCCGGGACAGGGGGTTCACTGAAGCTTTCTTT. The chain has TRBV6-1 and TRBJ1-1; 11 bases map to TRBD1. CDR1 is MNHNS, CDR2 SASEGT, per germline. V gave up 8 bases and J gave up 4 bases; unmatched junction bases: 3. The CDR3 is 13 amino acids.

This chain uses TRBV19 with TRBJ2-5, with a tentative D call TRBD1 (6 bases). Trimming took off 5 bases at V and 5 bases at J, with 15 bases between the two ends. The germline gives CDR1 LNHDA, CDR2 SQIVND (reference sequence). This CDR3 has 14 residues. Here the CDR3 DNA reads TGTGCCAGTAGTGTGGACAGTGGCGGCGAGACCCAGTACTTC. It encodes CASSVDSGGETQYF.

The J gene is TRBJ2-7, the V gene TRBV7-8; 9 positions agree with TRBD2. Germline CDR1 reads SGHVS; CDR2 reads FQNEAQ. The CDR3 spans 17 residues. V lost 4 bases to trimming and J lost 3 bases; unmatched junction nucleotides: 13. This CDR3 is CASSSTWSWTSDYEQYF. The CDR3 DNA reads as TGTGCCAGCAGCTCCACGTGGTCCTGGACTAGCGACTACGAGCAGTACTTC.

The CDR3 here is CASSDRVRTEAFF. DNA for the CDR3: TGTGCCAGCAGTGACAGGGTAAGAACTGAAGCTTTCTTT. The V and J genes are TRBV2 and TRBJ1-1; tentative D call: TRBD1 (5 bases). Germline-derived CDR1 and CDR2 are SNHLY and FYNNEI. With 3 bases removed from V and 5 bases from J, the gap between germline ends came to 10 bases. The CDR3 has 13 amino acids.

The rearrangement links TRBV7-3 to TRBJ1-3; no clear D. Deletions cut 2 bases from V and 0 bases from J, with 8 bases between. CDR1 SGHTA and CDR2 FQGTGA come from the germline V gene. The CDR3 runs to 15 residues. The CDR3 DNA follows: TGTGCCAGCAGCTTAGGCAGTGCCTCTGGAAACACCATATATTTT. Translated: CASSLGSASGNTIYF.

The chain has TRBV28 and TRBJ1-1; 10 bases agree with TRBD1. CDR1 MDHEN and CDR2 SYDVKM come from the germline V gene. J lost 1 base, V lost 2 bases, and 13 bases had no gene match. The CDR3 is made up of 19 amino acids. The CDR3 reads CASSLLVGQGLQGNTEAFF. Written as DNA, the CDR3 is TGTGCCAGCAGTTTACTCGTGGGACAGGGGCTCCAAGGGAACACTGAAGCTTTCTTT.

This clone has only one observation. The chain employs TRBV19 and TRBJ1-1, with D hard to call. The CDR3 runs 16 residues. Germline V CDR1 and CDR2: LNHDA, SQIVND (reference sequence). With 7 bases removed from V and 1 base from J, the gap between germline ends came to 19 bases. The CDR3 coding sequence is TGTGCCAGTATTACTATCCCGGGAACACCGAACACTGAAGCTTTCTTT. This translates into CASITIPGTPNTEAFF.

On this clone itself: The junction departs from the called germline gene at one end, perhaps through a read error. V gene TRBV4-2 combines with J gene TRBJ2-3, with 7 bases identical to TRBD1. This CDR3 has 14 amino acids. CDR1 and CDR2 (germline): LGHNA, YNFKEQ. The DNA for the CDR3 is TGTGCCAGCAGCTTATGGACAGGCACAGATACACAGTATTTT. Its translation is CASSLWTGTDTQYF.

The CDR3 protein is CASSLGLLRPRGTHYEQYF. As DNA, the CDR3 is TGTGCCAGCAGCTTAGGGCTGTTGAGACCCCGGGGGACCCACTACGAGCAGTACTTC. The genes are TRBV7-8 and TRBJ2-7, with D perhaps matching TRBD2 (6 bases). The V end was cut by 1 base, the J end by 3 bases, with 25 bases between. CDR3 length equals 19 residues. From germline, CDR1 is SGHVS and CDR2 FQNEAQ. The full variable domain, with the rest looked up from reference TRBV7-8 and TRBJ2-7, is GAGVSQSPRYKVAKRGQDVALRCDPISGHVSLFWYQQALGQGPEFLTYFQNEAQLDKSGLPSDRFFAERPEGSVSTLKIQRTQQEDSAVYLCASSLGLLRPRGTHYEQYFGPGTRLTVT.

This chain joins TRBV2 and TRBJ1-1, with D possibly being TRBD1 (5 bases). From germline, CDR1 is SNHLY and CDR2 FYNNEI. The CDR3 runs to 12 residues. Trimming pared 4 bases from V and 10 bases from J, leaving 13 bases between. The CDR3 nucleotides are TGTGCCAGCAGTGTTCCCCCGGGGGGAGCTTTCTTT. Protein: CASSVPPGGAFF.

The V gene is TRBV7-3, the J gene TRBJ1-1; TRBD1 might be the D (5 bases). V lost 0 bases and J lost 3, with 14 bases in between. The CDR3 is made up of 16 amino acids. The germline gives CDR1 SGHTA, CDR2 FQGTGA. The CDR3 loop is CASSLTRPGKDTEAFF. DNA of the CDR3: TGTGCCAGCAGCTTAACTAGGCCAGGGAAGGACACTGAAGCTTTCTTT.

The J gene is TRBJ1-2, the V gene TRBV28; 9 positions agree with TRBD1. Germline V gives CDR1 MDHEN, CDR2 SYDVKM. CDR3 length equals 17 residues. Trimming removed 5 bases from V and 4 bases from J; junction bases left unmatched: 14. CDR3 loop: CASSPTGTGIIFYGYTF. The DNA of the CDR3 is TGTGCCAGCAGTCCCACCGGGACAGGGATTATCTTCTATGGCTACACCTTC.

This chain links TRBV9 with TRBJ2-1; 7 nucleotides match TRBD2. The J segment lost 7 bases and the V segment lost 0 bases, leaving 4 bases of the junction unmatched. CDR1 SGDLS and CDR2 YYNGEE come from the germline V gene. The CDR3 is 14 amino acids. The CDR3 loop reads CASSVGGSVNEQFF. CDR3 nucleotides: TGTGCCAGCAGCGTAGGCGGGAGTGTTAATGAGCAGTTCTTC.

J is TRBJ2-7 and V is TRBV29-1; 7 bases align to TRBD1. Germline loops: CDR1 SQVTM, CDR2 ANQGSEA. The V and J ends lost 6 bases and 0 bases, in that order; junction bases with no gene match: 17. The CDR3 has 17 residues. The CDR3 nucleotides read TGCAGCGTCTCTGAGGGGGCGGGTCCCGAAAGCTCCTACGAGCAGTACTTC. Its protein product is CSVSEGAGPESSYEQYF.

This clone was counted only a few times. The chain joins TRBV7-8 to TRBJ2-7, with 9 bases that match TRBD2. The CDR3 contains 16 residues. V dropped 2 bases and J dropped 6; count of bases not matched to a gene: 11. CDR1 is SGHVS and CDR2 is FQNEAQ in the germline V gene. The CDR3 loop reads CASSLQIAGVFGEQYF. The DNA for the CDR3 is TGTGCCAGCAGCTTACAAATAGCGGGAGTATTCGGCGAGCAGTACTTC.

J is TRBJ1-3 and V is TRBV19; tentatively, D is TRBD1 (5 bases). Germline CDR1 LNHDA, CDR2 SQIVND (reference sequence). The V end lost 5 bases, the J end lost 0 bases, and 8 bases lay between the germline ends. This CDR3 is 14 amino acids long. This chain's CDR3 is CASSDSYSGNTIYF. The CDR3 nucleotides read TGTGCCAGTAGTGACAGTTACTCTGGAAACACCATATATTTT.

A few counts support this clone. This chain connects TRBV10-3 to TRBJ2-4; the match to TRBD1 covers 7 bases. CDR1 ENHRY and CDR2 SYGVKD come from the germline V gene. Trimming cost V 10 bases and J 14 bases; bases outside gene matches: 11. This CDR3 is 11 amino acids long. Written as DNA, the CDR3 is TGTGCCACCCGGGACAGAGTATCCGAGTACTTC. Amino acid sequence: CATRDRVSEYF.

This chain connects TRBV6-5 to TRBJ1-4; 11 nucleotides align to TRBD1. Germline CDR1 reads MNHEY; CDR2 reads SVGAGI. This CDR3 has 14 residues. V shed 5 bases, J shed 11 bases, and the junction held 7 bases outside the gene matches. In nucleotides, the CDR3 is TGTGCCAGCAGTCCTCCCGGGACAGGGGGGAAACTGTTTTTT. It encodes CASSPPGTGGKLFF.

This chain joins TRBV6-6 and TRBJ1-1, with no clear D. CDR1 is MNHNY and CDR2 is SVGAGI in the germline V gene (reference sequence). This CDR3 comprises 15 residues. The germline V and J ends were trimmed by 5 bases and 5 bases, with 18 bases remaining between them. CDR3 coding DNA: TGTGCCAGCAGTCAACGTCTGGCGGGGAGGACTGAAGCTTTCTTT. Amino acids: CASSQRLAGRTEAFF.

This sequence joins TRBV5-4 and TRBJ2-1; the match to TRBD2 covers 7 bases. The trim removed 4 bases at V and 0 bases at J, leaving 4 bases unmatched. Germline assignment: CDR1 SGHNT and CDR2 YYREEE (reference sequence). This CDR3 spans 15 amino acids. This CDR3 is CASSPGDYSYNEQFF. Here the CDR3 DNA reads TGTGCCAGCAGCCCGGGGGACTACTCCTACAATGAGCAGTTCTTC.

The gene calls are TRBV20-1 and TRBJ2-1; 7 positions match TRBD2. J gave up 13 bases and V 0 bases, and 3 bases lay outside the gene matches. The germline V gene has CDR1 DFQATT and CDR2 SNEGSKA (reference sequence). The CDR3 has 11 residues. CDR3 in DNA: TGCAGTGCTAGAGACCGGACTAGTCAGTTCTTC. Translated, it gives CSARDRTSQFF.